This is a list of T cell receptor beta chains from one sample in a study of T cells in Graves' hyperthyroidism and ophthalmopathy. TCRdb itself ran the multiplex PCR reads through MiXCR, one entry per CDR3 protein. Of around 190,000 distinct CDR3 sequences in the sample, roughly a sixth were seen once. Sequenced: blood. These TCRs come from a woman in her forties or fifties with Graves' hyperthyroidism. Both conserved end residues are part of each CDR3. D genes are given only for firm matches. Not every row has a clone size; where given, it reads once, few, many or a size class.

many,TRBJ2-7,TRBV7-9,NA,CASSLGLNRDEQYF,TGTGCCAGCAGCTTAGGTCTGAATCGGGACGAGCAGTACTTC
many,TRBJ2-1,TRBV15,TRBD1,CATSREGGSQGREQFF,TGTGCCACCAGCAGAGAAGGGGGTTCACAGGGGCGCGAGCAGTTCTTC
NA,TRBJ1-2,TRBV5-1,NA,CASSPGQTYGYTF,TGCGCCAGCAGCCCGGGACAAACCTATGGCTACACCTTC
once,TRBJ2-1,TRBV7-6,NA,CASSSGTSYNEQFF,TGTGCCAGCAGCTCTGGGACTTCCTACAATGAGCAGTTCTTC
few,TRBJ2-6,TRBV9,NA,CASSVQGANVLTF,TGTGCCAGCAGCGTCCAGGGGGCCAACGTCCTGACTTTC
NA,TRBJ2-2,TRBV24-1,NA,CATSVEGANTGELFF,TGTGCCACCAGTGTAGAGGGGGCGAACACCGGGGAGCTGTTTTTT
many,TRBJ2-1,TRBV6-6,TRBD1,CASSYDPPGTDNEQFF,TGTGCCAGCAGTTACGACCCCCCGGGGACAGATAATGAGCAGTTCTTC
many,TRBJ2-2,TRBV27,TRBD2,CASTAWSGGNTGELFF,TGTGCCAGCACCGCCTGGAGCGGGGGAAACACCGGGGAGCTGTTTTTT
NA,TRBJ1-2,TRBV4-2,NA,CASSISRAHNYGYTF,TGTGCCAGCAGCATATCGCGGGCTCATAACTATGGCTACACCTTC
few,TRBJ2-1,TRBV7-9,TRBD2,CASTPGTSGSQGEQFF,TGTGCCAGCACCCCGGGGACTAGCGGGAGTCAGGGTGAGCAGTTCTTC
NA,TRBJ1-1,TRBV5-1,NA,CASSAGVALGGTEASF,TGCGCCAGCAGCGCCGGGGTCGCCCTCGGGGGCACTGAAGCTTCCTTT
many,TRBJ1-1,TRBV2,NA,CASRRDMNTEAFF,TGTGCCAGCAGACGAGACATGAACACTGAAGCTTTCTTT
many,TRBJ1-2,TRBV20-1,NA,CSAIPGTLTGYTF,TGCAGTGCTATCCCCGGGACTCTAACTGGCTACACCTTC
many,TRBJ2-3,TRBV7-3,TRBD2,CASSAQLAGGGDTQYF,TGTGCCAGCAGCGCTCAACTAGCGGGAGGAGGAGATACGCAGTATTTT
many,TRBJ1-5,TRBV28,NA,CANGIPGDSNQPQHF,TGTGCCAACGGAATACCGGGGGATAGCAATCAGCCCCAGCATTTT
many,TRBJ1-1,TRBV11-2,TRBD1,CASSNTGGGAEAFF,TGTGCCAGCAGCAATACAGGGGGCGGCGCTGAAGCTTTCTTT
NA,TRBJ2-3,TRBV12-3/TRBV12-4,TRBD1,CASSLRIRDRGGDTQYF,TGTGCCAGCAGTTTACGGATCCGGGACAGGGGTGGAGATACGCAGTATTTT
NA,TRBJ2-7,TRBV27,TRBD1,CASSEPDRGNPYEQYF,TGTGCCAGCAGTGAACCGGACAGGGGAAACCCCTACGAGCAGTACTTC
many,TRBJ1-2,TRBV6-2/TRBV6-3,NA,CASSPSGTLVLYGYTF,TGTGCCAGCAGTCCCAGCGGGACCCTCGTGCTCTATGGCTACACCTTC
NA,TRBJ2-2,TRBV5-1,TRBD2,CASSFGGGSRELFF,TGCGCCAGCAGCTTTGGCGGGGGTTCAAGGGAGCTGTTTTTT
few,TRBJ2-5,TRBV10-3,NA,CATGGQQETQYF,TGTGCCACCGGGGGACAGCAAGAGACCCAGTACTTC
many,TRBJ2-3,TRBV12-3/TRBV12-4,NA,CASRFGSNTQYF,TGTGCTAGTCGATTCGGATCGAATACGCAGTATTTT
many,TRBJ2-3,TRBV12-3/TRBV12-4,NA,CASSRGTPLTDTQYF,TGTGCCAGCAGCCGTGGGACTCCTCTCACAGATACGCAGTATTTT
many,TRBJ1-5,TRBV4-1,TRBD1,CASSQQGASGNQPQHF,TGCGCCAGCAGCCAACAGGGGGCATCGGGCAATCAGCCCCAGCATTTT
NA,TRBJ1-1,TRBV12-3/TRBV12-4,NA,CASRGEGEGATEAFF,TGTGCCAGCAGAGGAGAGGGAGAGGGTGCCACTGAAGCTTTCTTT
many,TRBJ2-5,TRBV27,NA,CASKGGGKGETQYF,TGTGCCAGCAAAGGGGGGGGAAAGGGGGAGACCCAGTACTTC
many,TRBJ2-3,TRBV5-1,TRBD2,CASSPGPGREGHVTQYF,TGCGCCAGCAGCCCGGGCCCAGGGCGGGAGGGCCACGTTACGCAGTATTTT
many,TRBJ1-2,TRBV28,TRBD1,CASRETGTGRLRNYGYTF,TGTGCCAGCAGGGAAACCGGGACAGGGAGATTAAGGAACTATGGCTACACCTTC
many,TRBJ2-7,TRBV20-1,TRBD1,CSARDPDRSYEQYF,TGCAGTGCTAGAGATCCGGACAGGTCCTACGAGCAGTACTTC
NA,TRBJ2-1,TRBV7-6,NA,CASSSSALTEQFF,TGTGCCAGCAGCTCCTCCGCTCTGACAGAGCAGTTCTTC
many,TRBJ2-7,TRBV20-1,NA,CSACPSGQTYEQYF,TGCAGTGCCTGCCCTAGCGGACAGACCTACGAGCAGTACTTC
many,TRBJ2-3,TRBV7-2,NA,CASSLVGRTDTQYF,TGTGCCAGCAGCTTAGTAGGGCGCACAGATACGCAGTATTTT
many,TRBJ2-1,TRBV6-2/TRBV6-3,TRBD1,CASSLQGAGDEQFF,TGTGCCAGCAGCCTACAGGGGGCTGGGGATGAGCAGTTCTTC
NA,TRBJ2-1,TRBV24-1,NA,CATSEKGLRGDHEQFF,TGTGCCACCAGTGAAAAGGGCTTGAGGGGTGATCATGAGCAGTTCTTC
many,TRBJ1-5,TRBV12-5,NA,CASGIGDGGRQPQHF,TGTGCTAGTGGCATTGGCGATGGGGGTCGACAGCCCCAGCATTTT
many,TRBJ2-3,TRBV12-3/TRBV12-4,TRBD1,CASSSRTGAPVDTQYF,TGTGCCAGCAGTTCTCGGACAGGGGCCCCCGTGGATACGCAGTATTTT
few,TRBJ1-6,TRBV5-1,TRBD1,CASSLRTGQGGNSPLHF,TGCGCCAGCAGCTTGCGTACGGGGCAGGGGGGGAATTCACCCCTCCACTTT
many,TRBJ2-1,TRBV11-2,TRBD2,CASSFEREGDNEQFF,TGTGCCAGCAGCTTCGAGCGGGAGGGGGACAATGAGCAGTTCTTC
many,TRBJ2-1,TRBV13,NA,CASSLRRSYNEQFF,TGTGCCAGCAGCTTACGGCGCTCCTACAATGAGCAGTTCTTC
NA,TRBJ2-2,TRBV7-9,TRBD2,CASSLAPSGRAKTGELFF,TGTGCCAGCAGCTTAGCGCCTAGCGGGAGGGCGAAAACCGGGGAGCTGTTTTTT
many,TRBJ1-4,TRBV20-1,TRBD1,CSAAGTVNEKLFF,TGCAGTGCTGCCGGGACAGTGAATGAAAAACTGTTTTTT
many,TRBJ1-1,TRBV5-5,NA,CASSPGLTRGVNTEAFF,TGTGCCAGCAGCCCGGGACTAACCAGAGGAGTGAACACTGAAGCTTTCTTT
many,TRBJ1-1,TRBV20-1,TRBD1,CSAPGQGVGTEAFF,TGCAGTGCCCCCGGGCAGGGGGTGGGCACTGAAGCTTTCTTT
NA,TRBJ2-1,TRBV11-2,NA,CASSLVFVDNEQFF,TGTGCCAGCAGCTTAGTTTTCGTGGACAATGAGCAGTTCTTC
many,TRBJ2-3,TRBV11-3,NA,CASKLQGEPDTQYF,TGTGCCAGCAAACTACAGGGTGAGCCAGATACGCAGTATTTT
NA,TRBJ1-2,TRBV19,TRBD1,CASNPGQGAYYGYTF,TGTGCCAGTAACCCGGGACAGGGGGCTTACTATGGCTACACCTTC
NA,TRBJ1-2,TRBV3-1,NA,CASSQDRNGYTF,TGTGCCAGCAGCCAGGACAGAAATGGCTACACCTTC
NA,TRBJ2-7,TRBV10-3,TRBD2,CAISENSGRVDEQYF,TGTGCCATCAGTGAGAATAGCGGGAGAGTGGACGAGCAGTACTTC
few,TRBJ1-1,TRBV10-2,NA,CASCSQNEAFF,TGCGCCAGCTGTTCGCAAAATGAAGCTTTCTTT
many,TRBJ1-1,TRBV29-1,NA,CSVEIRLNTEAFF,TGCAGCGTTGAAATAAGGTTGAACACTGAAGCTTTCTTT
NA,TRBJ1-1,TRBV20-1,TRBD1,CSAATGYTEAFF,TGCAGTGCTGCGACAGGGTACACTGAAGCTTTCTTT
many,TRBJ2-1,TRBV15,NA,CATSRDRGNEQFF,TGTGCCACCAGCAGAGATCGCGGCAATGAGCAGTTCTTC
NA,TRBJ2-7,TRBV28,TRBD2,CASSLPSSGHEQYF,TGTGCCAGCAGTTTACCGTCTAGCGGCCACGAGCAGTACTTC
NA,TRBJ1-2,TRBV20-1,NA,CSALSGAGNYGYTF,TGCAGTGCCCTATCGGGGGCAGGGAACTATGGCTACACCTTC
NA,TRBJ1-1,TRBV3-1,NA,CASSQASGEAFF,TGTGCCAGCAGCCAGGCATCAGGGGAAGCTTTCTTT